The T cell receptor beta chain under discussion was sequenced for a study of T-cell reconstitution after alpha-beta-depleted transplantation in children. Details on this clonotype: Its antigen remains unidentified.

The CDR3 has 16 amino acids. The ends were cut back, 1 base at V and 5 bases at J, with 15 bases in the middle. CDR1 is SGHRS, CDR2 YFSETQ, per germline. Construction of the TCRbeta library involved unique molecular identifiers. TCRdb passed the PCR reads through MiXCR, listing each CDR3 protein once. The table includes about 870,000 distinct CDR3 sequences, around 15% detected once. Regarding the study as a whole: It was surviving recipient T cells and thymic progenitors that gave some patients high TCRbeta diversity at day 60. Alpha-beta T cells present about two months after transplant were reported to originate from several hundred expanded graft clones. When one year had passed after transplant, most T-cell counts and diversity came from newly produced T cells.

This specimen consisted of PBMCs, mostly from graft donor cells, obtained 360 days after TCRalphabeta/CD19-depleted stem cell transplant. This chain links TRBV5-1 with TRBJ1-4, with D maybe TRBD1 (6 bases). The source of this sequence is a male patient younger than 18 who had a stem cell transplant for acute lymphoblastic leukemia, so the T cells may come from the graft donor. DNA of the CDR3: TGCGCCAGCAGCTTGTGGCCGGGACACGAGAATGAAAAACTGTTTTTT. Protein sequence: CASSLWPGHENEKLFF.